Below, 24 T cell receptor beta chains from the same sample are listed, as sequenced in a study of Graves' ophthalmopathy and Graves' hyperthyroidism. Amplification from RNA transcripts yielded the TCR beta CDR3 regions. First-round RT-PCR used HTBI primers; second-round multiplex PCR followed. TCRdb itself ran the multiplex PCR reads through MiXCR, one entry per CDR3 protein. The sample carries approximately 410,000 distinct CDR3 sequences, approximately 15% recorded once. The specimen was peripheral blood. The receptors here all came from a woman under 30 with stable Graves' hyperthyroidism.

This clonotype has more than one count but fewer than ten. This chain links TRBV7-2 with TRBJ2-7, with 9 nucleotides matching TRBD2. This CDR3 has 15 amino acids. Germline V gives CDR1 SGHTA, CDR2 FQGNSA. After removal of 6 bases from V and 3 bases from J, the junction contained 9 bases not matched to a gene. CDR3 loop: CASRAHSGGFYEQYF. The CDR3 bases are TGTGCCAGCAGAGCCCATAGCGGGGGTTTCTACGAGCAGTACTTC.

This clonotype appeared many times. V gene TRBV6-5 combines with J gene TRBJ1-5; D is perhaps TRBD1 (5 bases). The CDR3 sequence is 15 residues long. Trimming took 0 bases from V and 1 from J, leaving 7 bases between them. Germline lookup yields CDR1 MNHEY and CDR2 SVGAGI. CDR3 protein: CASSYSRGSNQPQHF. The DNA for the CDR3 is TGTGCCAGCAGTTACTCGAGGGGAAGCAATCAGCCCCAGCATTTT.

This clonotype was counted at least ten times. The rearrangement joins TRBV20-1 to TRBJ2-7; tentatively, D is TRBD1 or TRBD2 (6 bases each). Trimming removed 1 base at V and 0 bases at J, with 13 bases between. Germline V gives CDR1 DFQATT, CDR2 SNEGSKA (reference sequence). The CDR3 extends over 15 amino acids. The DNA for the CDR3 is TGCAGTGCTAGAGCCGCGGGACAACTCTCCTACGAGCAGTACTTC. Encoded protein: CSARAAGQLSYEQYF.

CDR3 sequence: CASSSGTTLYEQYF. The DNA for the CDR3 is TGTGCCAGCAGCTCCGGGACGACCCTGTACGAGCAGTACTTC. The chain employs TRBV27 and TRBJ2-7, with D possibly called TRBD1 or TRBD2 (5 bases each). The CDR3 extends over 14 amino acids. V lost 6 bases and J 4 bases, leaving 16 bases between the germline ends. Germline V gene sequence: CDR1 MNHEY, CDR2 SMNVEV (reference sequence).

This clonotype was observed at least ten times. The CDR3 DNA sequence: TGCAGCTCCTCGGAGAGGGGAAGTCAGTCTGAAGCTTTCTTT. Translated, it gives CSSSERGSQSEAFF. The gene calls are TRBV29-1 and TRBJ1-1, with a tentative D call TRBD1 (5 bases). Germline CDR1 reads SQVTM; CDR2 reads ANQGSEA. Trimming took off 8 bases at V and 6 bases at J, with 22 bases between the two ends. The CDR3 consists of 14 residues.

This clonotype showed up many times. This CDR3 is CASSPRRFNYGYTF. Written as DNA, the CDR3 is TGTGCCAGCAGTCCTCGCCGGTTTAACTATGGCTACACCTTC. The chain is built from TRBV12-3 or TRBV12-4 and TRBJ1-2, with D unresolved. The ends were cut back, 5 bases at V and 1 base at J, with 11 bases in the middle. CDR3 size: 14 residues.

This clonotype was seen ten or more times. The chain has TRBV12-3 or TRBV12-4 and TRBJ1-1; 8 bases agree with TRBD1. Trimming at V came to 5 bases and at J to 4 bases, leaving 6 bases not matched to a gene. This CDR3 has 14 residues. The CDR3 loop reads CASSTDRESTEAFF. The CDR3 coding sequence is TGTGCCAGCAGTACGGACAGGGAAAGCACTGAAGCTTTCTTT.

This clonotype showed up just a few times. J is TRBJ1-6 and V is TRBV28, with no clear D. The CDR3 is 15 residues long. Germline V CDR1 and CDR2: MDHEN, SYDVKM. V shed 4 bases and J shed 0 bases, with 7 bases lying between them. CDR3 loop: CASSSRSSYNSPLHF. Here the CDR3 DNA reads TGTGCCAGCAGTTCTAGGAGCTCCTATAATTCACCCCTCCACTTT.

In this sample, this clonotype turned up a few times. This CDR3 is CASSEGGGGYGYTF. As DNA, the CDR3 is TGTGCCAGCAGTGAGGGGGGGGGCGGCTATGGCTACACCTTC. The V and J genes are TRBV6-1 and TRBJ1-2; the D gene is possibly TRBD1 (6 bases). The germline CDR1 and CDR2 sequences are MNHNS and SASEGT. Trimming took 3 bases from V and 4 from J, leaving 12 bases between them. CDR3 length: 14 amino acids.

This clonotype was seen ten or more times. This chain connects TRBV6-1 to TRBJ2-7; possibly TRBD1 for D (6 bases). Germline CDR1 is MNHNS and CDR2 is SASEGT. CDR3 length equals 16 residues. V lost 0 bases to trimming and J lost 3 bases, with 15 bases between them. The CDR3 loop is CASSEARGDRSYEQYF. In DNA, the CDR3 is TGTGCCAGCAGTGAAGCAAGGGGCGACAGGAGCTACGAGCAGTACTTC.

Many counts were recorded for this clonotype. CDR3 DNA sequence: TGTGCCAGCAGCTTAGGAGGAAGGAGGGGCGGTACTGAAGCTTTCTTT. It codes for CASSLGGRRGGTEAFF. The rearrangement links TRBV11-2 to TRBJ1-1; perhaps TRBD1 as D (5 bases). V lost 1 base and J 5 bases, leaving 17 bases between the germline ends. The CDR3 extends over 16 amino acids. The germline V gene has CDR1 SGHAT and CDR2 FQNNGV.

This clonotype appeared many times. This CDR3 reads CASSYSPGAETEAFF. CDR3 nucleotide sequence: TGTGCCAGCAGTTACAGCCCGGGGGCAGAGACTGAAGCTTTCTTT. The rearrangement joins TRBV6-5 to TRBJ1-1; TRBD1 is a possible D gene (6 bases). Germline V lookup: CDR1 MNHEY, CDR2 SVGAGI. V was cut by 2 bases and J by 5 bases, with 15 bases left in between. The CDR3 length is 15 residues.

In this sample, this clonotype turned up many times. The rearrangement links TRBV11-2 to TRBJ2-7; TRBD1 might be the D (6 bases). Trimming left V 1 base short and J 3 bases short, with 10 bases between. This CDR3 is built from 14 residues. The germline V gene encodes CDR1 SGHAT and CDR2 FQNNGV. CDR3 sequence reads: CASSLGTANYEQYF. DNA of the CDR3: TGTGCCAGCAGCTTAGGGACAGCTAACTACGAGCAGTACTTC.

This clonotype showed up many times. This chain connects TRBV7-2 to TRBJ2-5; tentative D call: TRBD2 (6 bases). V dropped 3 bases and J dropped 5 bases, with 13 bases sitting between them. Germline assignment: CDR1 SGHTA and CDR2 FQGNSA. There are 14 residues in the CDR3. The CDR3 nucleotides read TGTGCCAGCAGCTTCGGGACTCAAGTGGAGACCCAGTACTTC. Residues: CASSFGTQVETQYF.

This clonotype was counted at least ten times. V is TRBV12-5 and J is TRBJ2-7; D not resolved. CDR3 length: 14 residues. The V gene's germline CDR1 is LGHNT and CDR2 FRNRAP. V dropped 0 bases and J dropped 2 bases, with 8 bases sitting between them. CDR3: CASGLVSRPYEQYF. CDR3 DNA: TGTGCTAGTGGTTTGGTATCTAGACCCTACGAGCAGTACTTC. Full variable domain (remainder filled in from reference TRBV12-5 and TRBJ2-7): DARVTQTPRHKVTEMGQEVTMRCQPILGHNTVFWYRQTMMQGLELLAYFRNRAPLDDSGMPKDRFSAEMPDATLATLKIQPSEPRDSAVYFCASGLVSRPYEQYFGPGTRLTVT.

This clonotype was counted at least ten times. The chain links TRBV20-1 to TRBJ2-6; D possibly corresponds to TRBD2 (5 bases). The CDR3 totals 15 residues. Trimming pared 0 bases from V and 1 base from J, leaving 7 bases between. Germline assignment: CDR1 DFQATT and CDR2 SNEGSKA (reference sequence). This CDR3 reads CSAREDSSGANVLTF. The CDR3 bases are TGCAGTGCTAGAGAGGACTCTTCTGGGGCCAACGTCCTGACTTTC.

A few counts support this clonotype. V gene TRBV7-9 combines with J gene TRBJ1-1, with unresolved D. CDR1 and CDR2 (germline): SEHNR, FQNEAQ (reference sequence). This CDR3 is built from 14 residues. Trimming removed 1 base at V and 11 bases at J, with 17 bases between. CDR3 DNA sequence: TGTGCCAGCAGCTTAGAGAGTGTCACGGAGGCGGCTTTCTTT. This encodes CASSLESVTEAAFF. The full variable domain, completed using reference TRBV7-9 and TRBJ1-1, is DTGVSQNPRHKITKRGQNVTFRCDPISEHNRLYWYRQTLGQGPEFLTYFQNEAQLEKSRLLSDRFSAERPKGSFSTLEIQRTEQGDSAMYLCASSLESVTEAAFFGQGTRLTVV.

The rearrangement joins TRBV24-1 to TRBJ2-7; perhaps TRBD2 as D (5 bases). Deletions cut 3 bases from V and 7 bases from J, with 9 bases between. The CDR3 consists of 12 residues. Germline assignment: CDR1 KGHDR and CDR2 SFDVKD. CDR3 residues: CATSDPPGEQYF. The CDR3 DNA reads TGTGCCACCAGTGATCCCCCGGGGGAGCAGTACTTC.

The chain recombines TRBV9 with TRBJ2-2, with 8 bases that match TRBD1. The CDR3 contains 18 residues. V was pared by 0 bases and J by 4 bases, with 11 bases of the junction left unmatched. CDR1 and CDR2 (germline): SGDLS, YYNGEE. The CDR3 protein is CASSVGPRGTGPTGELFF. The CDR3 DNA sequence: TGTGCCAGCAGCGTAGGGCCTAGAGGGACAGGCCCCACCGGGGAGCTGTTTTTT.

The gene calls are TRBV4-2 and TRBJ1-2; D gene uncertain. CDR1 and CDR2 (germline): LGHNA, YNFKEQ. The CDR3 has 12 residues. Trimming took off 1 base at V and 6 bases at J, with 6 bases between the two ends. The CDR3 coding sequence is TGTGCCAGCAGCCAAGTAAAGGATGGCTACACCTTC. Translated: CASSQVKDGYTF.

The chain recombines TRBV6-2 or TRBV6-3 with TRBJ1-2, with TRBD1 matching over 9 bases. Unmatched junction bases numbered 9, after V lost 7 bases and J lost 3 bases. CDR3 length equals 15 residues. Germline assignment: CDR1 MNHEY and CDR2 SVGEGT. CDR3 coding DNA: TGTGCCAGCACCCAATCCGGACAGGGGTACTATGGCTACACCTTC. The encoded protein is CASTQSGQGYYGYTF.

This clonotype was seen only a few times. The CDR3 spells CASSYGQSFPWTQYF. In DNA, the CDR3 is TGTGCCAGCAGTTACGGGCAGAGCTTCCCGTGGACCCAGTACTTC. This sequence joins TRBV6-2 or TRBV6-3 and TRBJ2-5; no firm D call. Germline V gene sequence: CDR1 MNHEY, CDR2 SVGEGT. This CDR3 contains 15 residues. The V gene lost 2 bases and the J gene lost 7 bases, with 17 bases spanning the gap.

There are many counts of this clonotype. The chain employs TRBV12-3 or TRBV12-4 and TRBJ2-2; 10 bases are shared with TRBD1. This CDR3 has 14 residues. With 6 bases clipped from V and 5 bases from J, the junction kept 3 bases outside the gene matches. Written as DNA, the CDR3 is TGTGCCAGCAGGGGACAGGGGAGGACCGGGGAGCTGTTTTTT. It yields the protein CASRGQGRTGELFF.

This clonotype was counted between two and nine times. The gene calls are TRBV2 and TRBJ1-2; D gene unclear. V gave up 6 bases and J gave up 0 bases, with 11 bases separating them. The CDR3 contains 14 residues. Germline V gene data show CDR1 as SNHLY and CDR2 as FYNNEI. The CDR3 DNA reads TGTGCCAGCAGCTCGAGAGAAGCTAACTATGGCTACACCTTC. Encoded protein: CASSSREANYGYTF.